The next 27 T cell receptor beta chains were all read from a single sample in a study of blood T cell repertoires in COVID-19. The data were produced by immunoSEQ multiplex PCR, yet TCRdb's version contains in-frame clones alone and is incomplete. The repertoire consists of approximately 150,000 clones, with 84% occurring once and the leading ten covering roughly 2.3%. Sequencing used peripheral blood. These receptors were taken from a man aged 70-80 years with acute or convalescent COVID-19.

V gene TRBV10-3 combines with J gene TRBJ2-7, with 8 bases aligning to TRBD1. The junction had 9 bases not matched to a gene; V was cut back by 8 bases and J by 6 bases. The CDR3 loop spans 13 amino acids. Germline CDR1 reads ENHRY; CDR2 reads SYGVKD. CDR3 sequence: CAIREDRVLEQYF. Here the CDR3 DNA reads TGTGCCATCCGAGAGGACAGGGTGCTCGAGCAGTACTTC.

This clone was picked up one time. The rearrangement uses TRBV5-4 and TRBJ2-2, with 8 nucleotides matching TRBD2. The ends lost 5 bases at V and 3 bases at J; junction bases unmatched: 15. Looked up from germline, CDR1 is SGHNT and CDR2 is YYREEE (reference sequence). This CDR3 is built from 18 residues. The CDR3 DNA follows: TGTGCCAGCAGGCTTGGGTTCTCGGCGGGAGGCGACACCGGGGAGCTGTTTTTT. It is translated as CASRLGFSAGGDTGELFF.

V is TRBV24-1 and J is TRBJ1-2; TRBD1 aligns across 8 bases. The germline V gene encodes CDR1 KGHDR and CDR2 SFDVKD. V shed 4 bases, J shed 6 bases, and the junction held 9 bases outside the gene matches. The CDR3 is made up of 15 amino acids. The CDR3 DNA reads TGTGCCACCAGTGAACCTGGACAGGGATGGAATGGCTACACCTTC. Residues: CATSEPGQGWNGYTF.

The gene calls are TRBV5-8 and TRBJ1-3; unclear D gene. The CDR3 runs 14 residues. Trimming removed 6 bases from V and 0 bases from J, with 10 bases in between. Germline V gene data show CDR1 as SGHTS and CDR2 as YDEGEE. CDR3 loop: CASKEPGSGNTIYF. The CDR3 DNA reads TGTGCCAGCAAGGAGCCGGGCTCTGGAAACACCATATATTTT.

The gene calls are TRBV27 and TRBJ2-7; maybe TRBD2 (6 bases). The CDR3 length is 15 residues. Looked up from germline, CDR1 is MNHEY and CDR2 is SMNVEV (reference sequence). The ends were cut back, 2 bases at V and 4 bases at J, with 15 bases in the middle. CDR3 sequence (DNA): TGTGCCAGCAGTTTAAACGGACTATCCCTTTACGAGCAGTACTTC. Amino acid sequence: CASSLNGLSLYEQYF.

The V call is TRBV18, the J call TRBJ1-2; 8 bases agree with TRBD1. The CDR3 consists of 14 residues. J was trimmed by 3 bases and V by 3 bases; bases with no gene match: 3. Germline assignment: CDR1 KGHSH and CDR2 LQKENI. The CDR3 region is CASSPSDRDYGYTF. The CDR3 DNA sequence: TGTGCCAGCTCACCTTCGGACAGGGACTATGGCTACACCTTC.

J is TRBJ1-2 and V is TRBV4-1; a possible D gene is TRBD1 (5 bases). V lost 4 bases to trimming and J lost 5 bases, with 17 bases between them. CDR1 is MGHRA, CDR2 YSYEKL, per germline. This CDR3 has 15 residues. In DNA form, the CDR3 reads TGCGCCAGCAGCCGACAGCCCGGGGGGGAATATGGCTACACCTTC. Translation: CASSRQPGGEYGYTF.

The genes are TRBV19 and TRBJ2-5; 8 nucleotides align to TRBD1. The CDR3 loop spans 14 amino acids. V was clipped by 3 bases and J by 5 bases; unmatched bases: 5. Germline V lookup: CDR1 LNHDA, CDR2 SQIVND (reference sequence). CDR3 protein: CASSMSGGTETQYF. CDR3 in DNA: TGTGCCAGTAGTATGTCAGGGGGCACGGAGACCCAGTACTTC. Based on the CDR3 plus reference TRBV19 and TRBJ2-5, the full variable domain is DGGITQSPKYLFRKEGQNVTLSCEQNLNHDAMYWYRQDPGQGLRLIYYSQIVNDFQKGDIAEGYSVSREKKESFPLTVTSAQKNPTAFYLCASSMSGGTETQYFGPGTRLLVL.

The CDR3 loop reads CASSRSSGSSYNEQFF. For the CDR3, the DNA is TGTGCCAGCAGCCGGTCATCCGGGAGCTCCTACAATGAGCAGTTCTTC. The chain carries TRBV3-1 (or the pseudogene TRBV3-2) and TRBJ2-1, with TRBD2 as a possible D gene (6 bases). Trimming left V 4 bases short and J 0 bases short, with 13 bases between. The germline gives CDR1 LGHDT, CDR2 YNNKEL (reference sequence). This CDR3 spans 16 amino acids.

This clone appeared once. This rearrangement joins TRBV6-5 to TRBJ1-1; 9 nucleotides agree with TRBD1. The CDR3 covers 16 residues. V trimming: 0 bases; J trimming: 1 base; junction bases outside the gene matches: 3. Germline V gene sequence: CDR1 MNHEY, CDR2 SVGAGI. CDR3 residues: CASSYSSGQGNTEAFF. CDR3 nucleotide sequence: TGTGCCAGCAGTTACTCTTCGGGACAGGGGAACACTGAAGCTTTCTTT.

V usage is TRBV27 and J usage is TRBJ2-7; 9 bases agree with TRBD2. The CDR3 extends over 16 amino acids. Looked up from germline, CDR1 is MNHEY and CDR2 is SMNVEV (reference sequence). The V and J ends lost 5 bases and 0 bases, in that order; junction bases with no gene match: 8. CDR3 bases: TGTGCCAGCAGTCCAGGGACTAGCCGGAGCTCCTACGAGCAGTACTTC. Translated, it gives CASSPGTSRSSYEQYF.

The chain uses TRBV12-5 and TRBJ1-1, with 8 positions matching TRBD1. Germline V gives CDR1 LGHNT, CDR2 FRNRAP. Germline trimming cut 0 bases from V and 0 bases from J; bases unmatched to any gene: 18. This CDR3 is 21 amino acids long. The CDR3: CASGLVRGTGGIPLMNTEAFF. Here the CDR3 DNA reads TGTGCTAGTGGTTTGGTACGGGGGACAGGCGGAATTCCACTCATGAACACTGAAGCTTTCTTT.

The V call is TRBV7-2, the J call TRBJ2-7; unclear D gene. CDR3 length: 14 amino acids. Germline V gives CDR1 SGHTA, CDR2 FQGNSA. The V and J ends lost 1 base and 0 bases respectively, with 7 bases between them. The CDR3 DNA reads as TGTGCCAGCAGCTTAGGACACAGCTCCTACGAGCAGTACTTC. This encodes CASSLGHSSYEQYF.

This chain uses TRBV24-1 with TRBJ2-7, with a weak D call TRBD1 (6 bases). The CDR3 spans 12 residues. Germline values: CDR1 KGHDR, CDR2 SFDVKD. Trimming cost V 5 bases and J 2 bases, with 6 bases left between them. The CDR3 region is CATSGQAYEQYF. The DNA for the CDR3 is TGTGCCACCAGTGGACAGGCCTACGAGCAGTACTTC.

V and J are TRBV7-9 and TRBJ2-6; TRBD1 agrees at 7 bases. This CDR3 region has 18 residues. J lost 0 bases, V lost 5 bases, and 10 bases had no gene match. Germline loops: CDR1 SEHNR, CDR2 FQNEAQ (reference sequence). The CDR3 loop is CASSLDRDRSSGANVLTF. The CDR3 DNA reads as TGTGCCAGCAGCCTAGATCGGGACAGATCCTCTGGGGCCAACGTCCTGACTTTC.

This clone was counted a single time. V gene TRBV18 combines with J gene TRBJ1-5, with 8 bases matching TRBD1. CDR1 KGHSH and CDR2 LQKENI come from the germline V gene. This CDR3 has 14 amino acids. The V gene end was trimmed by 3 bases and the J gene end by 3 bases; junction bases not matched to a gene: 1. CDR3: CASSPGQDNQPQHF. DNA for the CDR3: TGTGCCAGCTCACCGGGACAGGACAATCAGCCCCAGCATTTT.

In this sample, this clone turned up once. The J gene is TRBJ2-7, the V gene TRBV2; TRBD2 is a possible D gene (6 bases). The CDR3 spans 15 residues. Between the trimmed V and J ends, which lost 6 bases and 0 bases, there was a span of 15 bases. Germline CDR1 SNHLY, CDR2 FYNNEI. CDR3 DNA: TGTGCCAGCAGCGGCGGGACTGCAAGCTCCTACGAGCAGTACTTC. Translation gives CASSGGTASSYEQYF.

The CDR3 nucleotides are TGTGCCAGCAGCTTGGCGGCAGGGGTAGCCTATGGCTACACCTTC. Translation gives CASSLAAGVAYGYTF. V gene TRBV5-6 combines with J gene TRBJ1-2; TRBD1 is a possible D gene (6 bases). The CDR3 loop spans 15 amino acids. The V end lost 0 bases, the J end lost 4 bases, and 13 bases lay between the germline ends. Germline CDR1 is SGHDT and CDR2 is YYEEEE.

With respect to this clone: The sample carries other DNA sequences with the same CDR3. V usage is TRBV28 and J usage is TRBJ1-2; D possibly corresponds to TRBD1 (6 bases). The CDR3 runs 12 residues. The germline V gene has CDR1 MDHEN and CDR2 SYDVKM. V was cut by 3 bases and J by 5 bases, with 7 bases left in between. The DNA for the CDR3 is TGTGCCAGCAGTTTGCAGGGGTATGGCTACACCTTC. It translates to CASSLQGYGYTF.

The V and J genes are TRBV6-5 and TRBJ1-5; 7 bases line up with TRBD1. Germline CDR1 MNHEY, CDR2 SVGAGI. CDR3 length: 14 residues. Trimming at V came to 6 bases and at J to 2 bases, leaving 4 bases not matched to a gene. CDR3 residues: CASSPGQRNQPQHF. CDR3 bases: TGTGCCAGCAGCCCGGGACAGCGCAATCAGCCCCAGCATTTT.

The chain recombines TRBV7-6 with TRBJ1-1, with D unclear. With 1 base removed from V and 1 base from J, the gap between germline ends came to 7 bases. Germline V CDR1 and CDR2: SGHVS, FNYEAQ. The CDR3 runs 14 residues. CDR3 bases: TGTGCCAGCAGCTTAGACACCCGGAACACTGAAGCTTTCTTT. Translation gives CASSLDTRNTEAFF.

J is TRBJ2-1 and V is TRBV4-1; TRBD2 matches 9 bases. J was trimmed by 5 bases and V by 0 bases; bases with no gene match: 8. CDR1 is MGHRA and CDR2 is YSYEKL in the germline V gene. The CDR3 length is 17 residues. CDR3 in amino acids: CASSQDRWREGNNEQFF. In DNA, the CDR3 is TGCGCCAGCAGCCAAGATCGGTGGCGGGAGGGTAACAATGAGCAGTTCTTC.

In DNA form, the CDR3 reads TGTGCCAGCAGTCTGGACAGGGGGCATGAGACCCAGTACTTC. Encoded protein: CASSLDRGHETQYF. The chain carries TRBV27 and TRBJ2-5; 11 bases align to TRBD1. Germline V lookup: CDR1 MNHEY, CDR2 SMNVEV (reference sequence). With V trimmed by 5 bases and J by 5 bases, 4 bases remained unmatched. The CDR3 spans 14 residues.

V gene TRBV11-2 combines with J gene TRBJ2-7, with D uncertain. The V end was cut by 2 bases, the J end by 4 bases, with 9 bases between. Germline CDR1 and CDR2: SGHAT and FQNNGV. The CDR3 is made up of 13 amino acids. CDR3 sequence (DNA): TGTGCCAGCAGCTTATCGGCGGCTTACGAGCAGTACTTC. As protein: CASSLSAAYEQYF.

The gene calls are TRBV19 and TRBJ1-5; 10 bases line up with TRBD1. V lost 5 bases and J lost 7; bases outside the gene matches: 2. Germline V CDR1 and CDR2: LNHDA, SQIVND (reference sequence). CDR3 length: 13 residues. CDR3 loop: CASSGTGDQPQHF. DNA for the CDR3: TGTGCCAGTAGTGGGACAGGGGACCAGCCCCAGCATTTT.

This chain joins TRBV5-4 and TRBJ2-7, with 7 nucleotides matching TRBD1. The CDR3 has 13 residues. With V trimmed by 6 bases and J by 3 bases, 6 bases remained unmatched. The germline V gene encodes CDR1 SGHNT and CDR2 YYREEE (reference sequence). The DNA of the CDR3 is TGTGCCAGCACGTTGCAGGGGGTCTACGAGCAGTACTTC. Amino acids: CASTLQGVYEQYF.

CDR3 coding DNA: TGTGCCAGCTCACCTCCTCCCGGGACAGGCCTCTACGAGCAGTACTTC. It specifies CASSPPPGTGLYEQYF. The rearrangement links TRBV18 to TRBJ2-7; 8 nucleotides match TRBD1. Germline-derived CDR1 and CDR2 are KGHSH and LQKENI. CDR3 length: 16 amino acids. V lost 3 bases to trimming and J lost 3 bases; unmatched junction nucleotides: 10.